These 19 T cell receptor beta chains came from one sample sequenced in a study of glioma-infiltrating T cells after dendritic cell vaccination. The data were produced by immunoSEQ multiplex PCR, yet TCRdb's version contains in-frame clones alone and is incomplete. Among 45,000 to 60,000 clones listed, roughly 80% were seen once. Time point described: after dendritic cell vaccination, including at tumor progression/relapse. This material consisted of blood, taken after dendritic cell vaccination. The receptor set was obtained from a human donor with glioblastoma.

This chain links TRBV5-8 with TRBJ2-4; maybe TRBD1 (5 bases). The V end lost 0 bases, the J end lost 5 bases, and 12 bases lay between the germline ends. This CDR3 contains 15 residues. Germline values: CDR1 SGHTS, CDR2 YDEGEE. The CDR3 DNA reads TGTGCCAGCAGCTTGGGGCCGGTCAGGGAAAACATTCAGTACTTC. Its protein product is CASSLGPVRENIQYF. Together with reference TRBV5-8 and TRBJ2-4, the CDR3 gives the full variable domain: EAGVTQSPTHLIKTRGQQATLRCSPISGHTSVYWYQQALGLGLQFLLWYDEGEERNRGNFPPRFSGRQFPNYSSELNVNALELEDSALYLCASSLGPVRENIQYFGAGTRLSVL.

The chain couples TRBV27 to TRBJ2-1; D gene unclear. The CDR3 is made up of 12 amino acids. The ends were cut back, 4 bases at V and 9 bases at J, with 10 bases in the middle. From germline, CDR1 is MNHEY and CDR2 SMNVEV (reference sequence). In DNA, the CDR3 is TGTGCCAGCAGTTCCGTCGTGGCTGAGCAGTTCTTC. Amino acid sequence: CASSSVVAEQFF.

The rearrangement joins TRBV6-5 to TRBJ1-2; D is possibly TRBD1 (6 bases). There are 15 residues in the CDR3. V lost 2 bases and J 1 base, leaving 11 bases between the germline ends. CDR1 is MNHEY and CDR2 is SVGAGI in the germline V gene. In DNA, the CDR3 is TGTGCCAGCAGTTACCACAGGGAACTTAACTATGGCTACACCTTC. Protein: CASSYHRELNYGYTF.

This chain uses TRBV4-3 with TRBJ2-7; 8 bases are shared with TRBD2. Per germline, CDR1 LGHNA and CDR2 YSLEER. CDR3 length: 15 amino acids. Trimming removed 5 bases from V and 2 bases from J; junction bases left unmatched: 8. DNA of the CDR3: TGCGCCAGCAGCGTCGGGCGAGCGGGGGCCTACGAGCAGTACTTC. This sequence encodes CASSVGRAGAYEQYF.

The chain joins TRBV30 to TRBJ1-1; no definite D call. This CDR3 has 13 amino acids. The germline V and J ends were trimmed by 0 bases and 8 bases, with 13 bases remaining between them. In germline, CDR1 is GTSNPN, CDR2 SVGIG (reference sequence). DNA of the CDR3: TGTGCCTGGAGTGTAAAGTCACACGCCGAAGCTTTCTTT. Translation gives CAWSVKSHAEAFF.

In nucleotides, the CDR3 is TGTGCCAGCAGAGTTCTAGCGGGGGGTTATGAGCAGTTCTTC. The encoded protein is CASRVLAGGYEQFF. This sequence joins TRBV6-4 and TRBJ2-1; TRBD2 matches at 11 bases. V lost 6 bases, J lost 8 bases, and 6 bases stayed unmatched. Germline loops: CDR1 MRHNA, CDR2 SNTAGT. The CDR3 sequence is 14 residues long.

The rearrangement joins TRBV9 to TRBJ2-1; weak D call: TRBD2 (6 bases). CDR1 SGDLS and CDR2 YYNGEE come from the germline V gene. Trimming cost V 4 bases and J 2 bases, with 16 bases left between them. This CDR3 region has 16 residues. The CDR3 sequence is CASSPRKGGAYNEQFF. CDR3 sequence (DNA): TGTGCCAGCAGCCCCCGGAAAGGAGGGGCCTACAATGAGCAGTTCTTC. Filled out from reference TRBV9 and TRBJ2-1, the complete variable domain reads DSGVTQTPKHLITATGQRVTLRCSPRSGDLSVYWYQQSLDQGLQFLIQYYNGEERAKGNILERFSAQQFPDLHSELNLSSLELGDSALYFCASSPRKGGAYNEQFFGPGTRLTVL.

The V and J genes are TRBV5-4 and TRBJ1-2; D is possibly TRBD1 (6 bases). Germline V CDR1 and CDR2: SGHNT, YYREEE (reference sequence). The CDR3 contains 14 residues. Trimming cost V 4 bases and J 4 bases, with 14 bases left between them. The CDR3 DNA follows: TGTGCCAGCAGCCTGACCGACAGGCTCTATGGCTACACCTTC. Protein: CASSLTDRLYGYTF.

This clone was counted only a few times. The chain couples TRBV19 to TRBJ1-1, with a possible D match to TRBD1 (5 bases). The CDR3 runs 13 residues. From germline, CDR1 is LNHDA and CDR2 SQIVND (reference sequence). The ends were cut back, 0 bases at V and 3 bases at J, with 5 bases in the middle. CDR3 DNA sequence: TGTGCCAGTAGTATAGAAGGGGACACTGAAGCTTTCTTT. Translation: CASSIEGDTEAFF.

The V call is TRBV4-1, the J call TRBJ2-3; TRBD2 agrees at 11 bases. This CDR3 contains 14 residues. V lost 4 bases and J lost 7; bases outside the gene matches: 4. The germline gives CDR1 MGHRA, CDR2 YSYEKL. CDR3 nucleotides: TGCGCCAGCAGCCCCGGGACTAGCGGAAATACGCAGTATTTT. Protein sequence: CASSPGTSGNTQYF.

The V and J genes are TRBV6-1 and TRBJ1-2, with D possibly matching TRBD1 (5 bases). Trimming removed 2 bases at V and 5 bases at J, with 12 bases between. The CDR3 is 14 residues long. The germline V gene encodes CDR1 MNHNS and CDR2 SASEGT. The CDR3 loop is CASSESGRRYGYTF. The CDR3 DNA is TGTGCCAGCAGTGAATCAGGGCGAAGGTATGGCTACACCTTC.

The chain recombines TRBV7-9 with TRBJ1-3; D ambiguous. The CDR3 covers 15 residues. Germline V gene sequence: CDR1 SEHNR, CDR2 FQNEAQ (reference sequence). V was shortened by 5 bases and J by 0 bases, with 11 bases between the two germline ends. The CDR3 DNA sequence: TGTGCCAGCAGCCGGTCCGTGAGCTCTGGAAACACCATATATTTT. Amino acids: CASSRSVSSGNTIYF.

This chain connects TRBV5-4 to TRBJ1-3; D might be TRBD1 (6 bases). The germline V gene has CDR1 SGHNT and CDR2 YYREEE (reference sequence). This CDR3 comprises 17 residues. V gave up 1 base and J gave up 0 bases, with 14 bases separating them. CDR3 residues: CASSLPGGGASGNTIYF. The CDR3 DNA sequence: TGTGCCAGCAGCTTGCCGGGGGGGGGCGCCTCTGGAAACACCATATATTTT.

The chain uses TRBV30 and TRBJ1-1; D may be TRBD1 (5 bases). Deletions cut 0 bases from V and 3 bases from J, with 8 bases between. Germline-derived CDR1 and CDR2 are GTSNPN and SVGIG (reference sequence). CDR3 length equals 13 residues. In DNA, the CDR3 is TGTGCCTGGAGTGTACAGACAGACACTGAAGCTTTCTTT. Translated, it gives CAWSVQTDTEAFF.

CDR3 DNA sequence: TGTGCCAGCAGCTTAGTTTACTCGGGGAATGCACCCCTCCACTTT. As protein: CASSLVYSGNAPLHF. V and J are TRBV11-2 and TRBJ1-6; no reliable D call. V dropped 1 base and J dropped 11 bases, with 15 bases sitting between them. Germline CDR1 SGHAT, CDR2 FQNNGV. There are 15 residues in the CDR3.

The rearrangement links TRBV30 to TRBJ1-5; the match to TRBD1 covers 7 bases. V trimming: 2 bases; J trimming: 5 bases; junction bases outside the gene matches: 3. The CDR3 has 13 amino acids. Germline V CDR1 and CDR2: GTSNPN, SVGIG (reference sequence). In DNA, the CDR3 is TGTGCCTGGAGTCGACAGGGCGATCAGCCCCAGCATTTT. It codes for CAWSRQGDQPQHF.

This clone has only a few counts. The chain carries TRBV10-3 and TRBJ1-1, with a possible D match to TRBD1 (6 bases). The V end lost 3 bases, the J end lost 0 bases, and 11 bases lay between the germline ends. The CDR3 has 15 amino acids. Germline CDR1 and CDR2: ENHRY and SYGVKD. The CDR3 bases are TGTGCCATCAGTGACCCACCAGGGGTGAACACTGAAGCTTTCTTT. This gives the protein CAISDPPGVNTEAFF.

The genes are TRBV7-8 and TRBJ2-7, with TRBD1 matching over 12 bases. The V gene end was trimmed by 6 bases and the J gene end by 6 bases; junction bases not matched to a gene: 9. Germline values: CDR1 SGHVS, CDR2 FQNEAQ. The CDR3 extends over 15 amino acids. The CDR3 DNA follows: TGTGCCAGCAGTCCTCCCGGGACAGGGGGCGCCGAGCAGTACTTC. This sequence encodes CASSPPGTGGAEQYF.

A few counts support this clone. The V call is TRBV28, the J call TRBJ1-1; no clear D gene. V was pared by 2 bases and J by 3 bases, with 4 bases between. Germline CDR1 is MDHEN and CDR2 is SYDVKM. This CDR3 has 12 amino acids. The CDR3 coding sequence is TGTGCCAGCAGTTTAGGCTACACTGAAGCTTTCTTT. It specifies CASSLGYTEAFF.